The 16 T cell receptor beta chains below all came from one sample that was sequenced in a study of vaccination and CD4 T cells after COVID-19. TCRdb reprocessed the PCR reads via MiXCR and lists one record per CDR3 protein. The table lists about 20,000 distinct CDR3 sequences, around three fifths of them singletons. This sample comprised CD4+ T cells from blood, obtained before SARS-CoV-2 vaccination. These receptors came from a human donor who had recovered from COVID-19.

This rearrangement joins TRBV24-1 to TRBJ1-2, with 7 bases aligning to TRBD1. V lost 3 bases, J lost 8 bases, and 8 bases stayed unmatched. Germline CDR1 KGHDR, CDR2 SFDVKD. CDR3 length: 14 amino acids. CDR3 coding DNA: TGTGCCACCAGTGATCGTCAACAGGGGCGCGGCTACACCTTC. Protein: CATSDRQQGRGYTF.

CDR3 DNA: TGTGCCATCAGTGAGTCGAGCGGGAATGGCTATGGCTACACCTTC. Amino acids: CAISESSGNGYGYTF. J is TRBJ1-2 and V is TRBV10-3; no reliable D call. Trimming took off 0 bases at V and 4 bases at J, with 12 bases between the two ends. CDR1 and CDR2 (germline): ENHRY, SYGVKD. CDR3 size: 15 residues.

In DNA form, the CDR3 reads TGCAGTGCTACCGACAGCCCCAATCAGCCCCAGCATTTT. Residues: CSATDSPNQPQHF. This chain uses TRBV20-1 with TRBJ1-5; perhaps TRBD1 as D (5 bases). With 4 bases removed from V and 3 bases from J, the gap between germline ends came to 10 bases. The CDR3 loop spans 13 amino acids. Germline V gives CDR1 DFQATT, CDR2 SNEGSKA (reference sequence).

This chain joins TRBV6-1 and TRBJ1-2, with a weak D call TRBD1 (5 bases). The V end was cut by 6 bases, the J end by 4 bases, with 15 bases between. CDR3 length: 14 amino acids. CDR1 is MNHNS, CDR2 SASEGT, per germline. CDR3 protein: CASSSGQGGYGYTF. The CDR3 DNA is TGTGCCAGCAGCTCCGGGCAGGGCGGCTATGGCTACACCTTC.

Details on this clonotype: Compared with germline, one end of the junction differs, possibly owing to a read error. The chain couples TRBV28 to TRBJ1-5, with 8 bases lining up with TRBD1. CDR3 length: 15 residues. Germline-derived CDR1 and CDR2 are MDHEN and SYDVKM. CDR3 nucleotides: TGTGCCAGCAGTTTGGACAGGGTCGTTCCTCAGCCCCGGCATTTT. Its protein product is CASSLDRVVPQPRHF.

The chain joins TRBV2 to TRBJ2-1; D ambiguous. Germline V gene lookup returns CDR1 SNHLY and CDR2 FYNNEI. V lost 8 bases and J lost 4, with 12 bases in between. The CDR3 sequence is 13 residues long. The CDR3, as DNA: TGTGCCAGCGGTTCCATCTCGTACAATGAGCAGTTCTTC. Amino acids: CASGSISYNEQFF.

CDR3 amino acids: CAISEQGPGDEQYF. In nucleotides, the CDR3 is TGTGCCATCAGTGAGCAGGGGCCGGGAGACGAGCAGTACTTC. This rearrangement joins TRBV10-3 to TRBJ2-7; tentatively, D is TRBD1 or TRBD2 (6 bases each). The CDR3 consists of 14 residues. Trimming removed 2 bases at V and 5 bases at J, with 13 bases between. Germline loops: CDR1 ENHRY, CDR2 SYGVKD.

The rearrangement uses TRBV9 and TRBJ2-5; D is possibly TRBD1 (5 bases). Germline loops: CDR1 SGDLS, CDR2 YYNGEE. Trimming left V 0 bases short and J 5 bases short, with 11 bases between. The CDR3 runs to 14 residues. The CDR3 loop reads CASSVGAGQETQYF. CDR3 DNA sequence: TGTGCCAGCAGCGTAGGGGCAGGGCAGGAGACCCAGTACTTC.

V usage is TRBV11-2 and J usage is TRBJ2-5, with D unclear. Looked up from germline, CDR1 is SGHAT and CDR2 is FQNNGV. V was pared by 5 bases and J by 5 bases, with 9 bases between. The length of the CDR3 is 12 residues. CDR3 DNA: TGTGCCAGCAGCCCTACTATGGAGACCCAGTACTTC. Translation: CASSPTMETQYF.

The chain couples TRBV28 to TRBJ2-7, with TRBD1 as a possible D gene (6 bases). CDR1 is MDHEN, CDR2 SYDVKM, per germline. The CDR3 consists of 14 residues. V was pared by 2 bases and J by 2 bases, with 10 bases between. CDR3 loop: CASSLQQGTYEQYF. The DNA for the CDR3 is TGTGCCAGCAGTTTACAACAGGGAACCTACGAGCAGTACTTC.

This chain joins TRBV18 and TRBJ2-1; D gene unclear. CDR1 and CDR2 from the germline V gene are KGHSH and LQKENI. V lost 5 bases and J 5 bases, leaving 10 bases between the germline ends. This CDR3 has 13 amino acids. CDR3: CASSFNANNEQFF. For the CDR3, the DNA is TGTGCCAGCTCATTCAACGCTAACAATGAGCAGTTCTTC.

The rearrangement joins TRBV9 to TRBJ1-1, with D possibly matching TRBD1 (6 bases). This CDR3 comprises 14 residues. Germline values: CDR1 SGDLS, CDR2 YYNGEE. Trimming left V 4 bases short and J 6 bases short, with 16 bases between. The CDR3 sequence: CASSPLRTAPEAFF. The CDR3 region has the DNA TGTGCCAGCAGCCCTCTCCGGACAGCCCCTGAAGCTTTCTTT.

The sample holds a few counts of this clonotype. V is TRBV7-6 and J is TRBJ2-1; 10 bases match TRBD2. Germline CDR1 reads SGHVS; CDR2 reads FNYEAQ. This CDR3 has 17 residues. The V and J ends lost 6 bases and 2 bases, in that order; junction bases with no gene match: 10. For the CDR3, the DNA is TGTGCCAGCAGTCTAAATGCCGGGACTAGCGCCTACAATGAGCAGTTCTTC. Encoded protein: CASSLNAGTSAYNEQFF.

The chain couples TRBV6-1 to TRBJ1-5, with D possibly TRBD1 on 6 matching bases. CDR3 length: 16 residues. The V and J ends lost 5 bases and 0 bases respectively, with 14 bases between them. CDR1 is MNHNS and CDR2 is SASEGT in the germline V gene. The DNA for the CDR3 is TGTGCCAGCAGTACGGACAGCGGCTATAGCAATCAGCCCCAGCATTTT. Translation: CASSTDSGYSNQPQHF.

The V and J genes are TRBV20-1 and TRBJ2-7, with TRBD2 matching 10 bases. Germline V CDR1 and CDR2: DFQATT, SNEGSKA (reference sequence). Germline trimming cut 4 bases from V and 5 bases from J; bases unmatched to any gene: 5. The CDR3 consists of 13 residues. This CDR3 is CSATSGSIHEQYF. CDR3 coding DNA: TGCAGTGCTACTAGCGGGAGTATCCACGAGCAGTACTTC.

This chain joins TRBV7-3 and TRBJ1-1; possible D gene TRBD1, 5 bases. V shed 3 bases and J shed 4 bases, with 12 bases lying between them. The CDR3 loop spans 14 amino acids. Per germline, CDR1 SGHTA and CDR2 FQGTGA. In DNA, the CDR3 is TGTGCCAGCAGCTTGCATCAGGGCGTCACTGAAGCTTTCTTT. Its translation: CASSLHQGVTEAFF.